A selection of T cell receptor beta chains follows, all from one sample in a study of cytomegalovirus exposure and HLA in healthy donors. Assay used: immunoSEQ multiplex PCR; TCRdb lists only in-frame clones, some missing. This table lists tens of thousands of clones. The sample comprised PBMCs. Every receptor here comes from a male donor in good health and CMV-seronegative. The CDR3 runs from the conserved cysteine through the conserved F or W. D genes are given only for firm matches.

V	D	J	CDR3	DNA
TRBV5-1	TRBD1	TRBJ1-3	CASSSGQVFGNTIYF	TGCGCCAGCAGCTCTGGACAGGTCTTTGGAAACACCATATATTTT
TRBV10-2	TRBD1	TRBJ2-7	CASRQTGSLSSYEQYF	TGCGCCAGCAGGCAGACAGGGTCCCTCAGCTCCTACGAGCAGTACTTC
TRBV4-3	.	TRBJ1-2	CASSQDFRQYYGYTF	TGCGCCAGCAGCCAAGATTTTAGACAGTACTATGGCTACACCTTC
TRBV4-1	TRBD1	TRBJ2-2	CASSLTGVLAGELFF	TGCGCCAGCAGCCTTACAGGGGTGCTCGCCGGGGAGCTGTTTTTT
TRBV2	.	TRBJ1-2	CASLLEVNYGYTF	TGTGCCAGCCTACTTGAGGTCAACTATGGCTACACCTTC
TRBV6-5	.	TRBJ2-7	CASSYSKVARGYEQYF	TGTGCCAGCAGTTACTCGAAGGTAGCCAGAGGCTACGAGCAGTACTTC
TRBV7-9	.	TRBJ1-2	CASSFQGAGAGYTF	TGTGCCAGCAGCTTTCAAGGAGCGGGGGCTGGCTACACCTTC
TRBV1	.	TRBJ1-1	CTSSQRGSNTEAFF	TGCACCAGCAGCCAGCGGGGTAGCAACACTGAAGCTTTCTTT
TRBV19	TRBD1	TRBJ1-3	CASNTPGQNTDTIYF	TGTGCCAGCAATACTCCGGGACAGAATACGGACACCATATATTTT
TRBV13	TRBD2	TRBJ2-3	CASSQGLAGGSGDTQYF	TGTGCCAGCAGCCAAGGACTAGCGGGGGGCTCCGGGGATACGCAGTATTTT
TRBV11-1	.	TRBJ1-1	CASSLVAGVTEAFF	TGTGCCAGCAGCTTAGTGGCAGGGGTGACTGAAGCTTTCTTT
TRBV6-5	TRBD1	TRBJ1-2	CASSYLQGAYTF	TGTGCCAGCAGTTACCTACAGGGGGCGTACACCTTC
TRBV19	.	TRBJ1-5	CASSTRGDSNQPQHF	TGTGCCAGTAGTACCAGGGGAGATAGCAATCAGCCCCAGCATTTT
TRBV18	.	TRBJ2-7	CASSPDSRGREQYF	TGTGCCAGCTCCCCCGACTCTCGGGGTCGCGAGCAGTACTTC
TRBV11-1	.	TRBJ1-6	CASSQDRMNNSPLHF	TGTGCCAGCAGCCAAGACAGGATGAATAATTCACCCCTCCACTTT
TRBV6-7	.	TRBJ2-7	CASSYPREQYF	TGTGCCAGCAGTTACCCCCGCGAGCAGTACTTC
TRBV6-1	.	TRBJ2-5	CASRPQAQETQYF	TGTGCCAGCAGACCACAGGCGCAAGAGACCCAGTACTTC
TRBV6-5	.	TRBJ1-2	CASSETGYYGYTF	TGTGCCAGCAGTGAAACAGGGTACTATGGCTACACCTTC
TRBV27	.	TRBJ1-1	CATSVDTGNTEAFF	TGTGCCACCAGTGTCGATACAGGTAACACTGAAGCTTTCTTT
TRBV7-8	.	TRBJ1-2	CASSFLARDYGYTF	TGTGCCAGCAGCTTCTTGGCCAGGGACTATGGCTACACCTTC
TRBV4-2	TRBD2	TRBJ2-3	CASSQAHSGGAGSTDTQYF	TGTGCCAGCAGCCAAGCCCATAGCGGGGGGGCCGGCAGCACAGATACGCAGTATTTT
TRBV14	TRBD1	TRBJ2-6	CASSRTGTGANSGANVLTF	TGTGCCAGCAGCCGAACCGGGACAGGGGCTAACTCTGGGGCCAACGTCCTGACTTTC
TRBV5-5	.	TRBJ2-5	CASSLLAEGETQYF	TGTGCCAGCAGCTTGTTGGCGGAGGGAGAGACCCAGTACTTC
TRBV6-5	TRBD1	TRBJ1-1	CASSYSTGEVFTEAFF	TGTGCCAGCAGTTACTCGACAGGGGAGGTCTTCACTGAAGCTTTCTTT
TRBV29-1	TRBD1	TRBJ2-7	CSVEIVGQGSYEQYF	TGCAGCGTAGAAATCGTAGGACAGGGGTCCTACGAGCAGTACTTC
TRBV19	TRBD2	TRBJ2-3	CASSIWRGGLTDTQYF	TGTGCCAGTAGTATATGGCGGGGGGGCTTAACAGATACGCAGTATTTT
TRBV5-1	.	TRBJ2-3	CASSLLDTQYF	TGCGCCAGCAGCCTTCTAGATACGCAGTATTTT
TRBV5-1	.	TRBJ2-7	CASSDRGSQSSYEQYF	TGCGCCAGCAGCGACAGAGGCAGTCAAAGCTCCTACGAGCAGTACTTC
TRBV30	.	TRBJ1-5	CAWSGGQINQPQHF	TGTGCCTGGAGTGGGGGACAAATCAATCAGCCCCAGCATTTT